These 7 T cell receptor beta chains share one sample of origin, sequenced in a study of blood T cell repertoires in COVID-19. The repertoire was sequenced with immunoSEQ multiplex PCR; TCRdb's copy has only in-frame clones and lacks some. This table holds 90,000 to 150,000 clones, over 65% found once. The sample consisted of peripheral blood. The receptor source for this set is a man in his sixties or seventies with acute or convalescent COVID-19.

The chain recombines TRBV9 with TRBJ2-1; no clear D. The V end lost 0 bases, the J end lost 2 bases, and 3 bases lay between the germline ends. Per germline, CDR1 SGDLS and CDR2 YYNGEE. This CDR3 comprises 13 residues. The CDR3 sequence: CASSVDTYNEQFF. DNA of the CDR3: TGTGCCAGCAGCGTAGACACCTACAATGAGCAGTTCTTC.

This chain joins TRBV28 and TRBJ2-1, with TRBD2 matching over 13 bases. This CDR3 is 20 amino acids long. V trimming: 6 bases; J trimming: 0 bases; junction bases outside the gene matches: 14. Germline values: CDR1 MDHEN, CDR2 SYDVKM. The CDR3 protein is CASSHTGTSGKESSYNEQFF. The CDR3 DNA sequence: TGTGCCAGCAGCCATACCGGGACTAGCGGGAAAGAAAGCTCCTACAATGAGCAGTTCTTC.

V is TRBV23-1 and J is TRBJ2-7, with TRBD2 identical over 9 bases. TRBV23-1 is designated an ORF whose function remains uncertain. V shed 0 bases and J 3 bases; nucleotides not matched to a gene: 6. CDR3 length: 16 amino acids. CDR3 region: CASSQSGGRAFYEQYF. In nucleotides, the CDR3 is TGCGCCAGCAGTCAATCGGGCGGGAGGGCCTTCTACGAGCAGTACTTC.

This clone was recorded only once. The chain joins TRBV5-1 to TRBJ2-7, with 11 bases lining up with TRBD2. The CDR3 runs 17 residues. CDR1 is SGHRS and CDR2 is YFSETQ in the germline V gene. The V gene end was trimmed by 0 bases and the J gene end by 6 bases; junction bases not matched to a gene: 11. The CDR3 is CASSLGGTSGDPGEQYF. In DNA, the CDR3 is TGCGCCAGCAGCTTGGGGGGGACTAGCGGTGACCCAGGCGAGCAGTACTTC.

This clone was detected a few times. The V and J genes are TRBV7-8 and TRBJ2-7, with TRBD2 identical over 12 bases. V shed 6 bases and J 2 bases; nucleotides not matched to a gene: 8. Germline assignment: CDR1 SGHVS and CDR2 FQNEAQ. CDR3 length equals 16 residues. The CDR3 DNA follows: TGTGCCAGCAGATTTCTAGCGGGAGGGCCAACCTACGAGCAGTACTTC. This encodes CASRFLAGGPTYEQYF. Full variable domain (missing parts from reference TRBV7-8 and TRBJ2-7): GAGVSQSPRYKVAKRGQDVALRCDPISGHVSLFWYQQALGQGPEFLTYFQNEAQLDKSGLPSDRFFAERPEGSVSTLKIQRTQQEDSAVYLCASRFLAGGPTYEQYFGPGTRLTVT.

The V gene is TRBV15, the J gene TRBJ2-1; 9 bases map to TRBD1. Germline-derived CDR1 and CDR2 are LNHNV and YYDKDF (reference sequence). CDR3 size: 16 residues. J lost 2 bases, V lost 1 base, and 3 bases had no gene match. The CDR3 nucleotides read TGTGCCACCAGCAGAGGGGGACAGGGCACCTACAATGAGCAGTTCTTC. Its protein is CATSRGGQGTYNEQFF.

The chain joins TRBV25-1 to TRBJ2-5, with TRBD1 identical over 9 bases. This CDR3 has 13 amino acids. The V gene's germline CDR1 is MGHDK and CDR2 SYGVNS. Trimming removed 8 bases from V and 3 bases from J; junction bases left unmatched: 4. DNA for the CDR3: TGTGCCAGCCGCCGACAGGGGGAAGAGACCCAGTACTTC. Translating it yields CASRRQGEETQYF.